This T cell receptor beta chain was found in a study of blood T cell repertoires in COVID-19 (dated by TCRdb to 2020 to 2022). Background on the whole study: The collaborator samples originated in the United States, Italy and Spain and spanned the acute and convalescent phases of COVID-19. Deeply sampled blood TCRbeta repertoires from subjects exposed to, actively infected with, or recovered from COVID-19 were included in the dataset. The prospective study material was composed of cDNA or gDNA derived from T cells, B-cell-depleted T cells, or PBMCs. Where available, HLA class I and class II types were taken from metadata supplied by the sample provider and were not determined by assay-based typing. A de-identified subject ID, COVID-19 status, age in years and sex were almost always included in the sample metadata. Samples came from the ongoing ImmuneRACE study (first 160 participants) plus 1,254 subjects from 6 global collaborators. A freely available public database, intended as a resource for researchers studying the immune response to SARS-CoV-2, is where the repertoires were released. The paper as a whole reports these results and caveats: Clinical and demographic metadata were provided uncurated, with the amount varying by source and participant.

Collaborating institutions collected whole blood in K2EDTA tubes following their own protocols. Collaborator samples were shipped for TCRbeta analysis as frozen whole blood, isolated PBMCs, or DNA extracted from either sample type. A single count supports this clone. Its antigen specificity is not known. Within one base of it there is no much larger clone, and no base qualities were kept. TCRbeta CDR3 regions were amplified from genomic DNA using the immunoSEQ Assay, a bias-controlled multiplex PCR. In the source study's methods: The number of nucleated cells in each sample was estimated by amplification of reference gene primers within the assay. Sequence reads were collapsed and filtered to measure the absolute abundance of every unique TCRbeta CDR3 rearrangement. Productive Simpson clonality was computed per sample as the square root of Simpson's diversity index over productive rearrangements. TCRdb retrieved this table from immuneACCESS and kept in-frame rearrangements only. Not all clones are present; in checked studies, unresolved V genes account for under half, and no reason is known for the remainder. V and J calls and clone size are as listed in that table; D and trimming were resolved from the DNA. The sample contains 40,000 to 45,000 clones, under 90% of them found a single time. Approximately 21% of the sample comes from the top ten.

CDR1 ENHRY and CDR2 SYGVKD are derived from the germline V gene. Taken from cysteine to phenylalanine, the CDR3 has 14 residues. The kept DNA is CDR3 alone, 42 bases in frame from the first base. The V end gives up 4 bases and the J end 6 bases, leaving 5 bases in the junction not matched to a gene. The sample was peripheral blood. This chain joins TRBV10-3 to TRBJ2-1, with 8 bases matching TRBD2. This TCR derives from a man aged 50 to 59 with active COVID-19. In nucleotide form, the sequence is TGTGCCATCAGTGGTCTAGCGGGCTTCAATGAGCAGTTCTTC. It codes for CAISGLAGFNEQFF.